The clone carrying this T cell receptor (beta chain) was picked up a small number of times. Its target is unknown. The CDR3 loop spans 15 amino acids. The V gene end was trimmed by 0 bases and the J gene end by 4 bases; junction bases not matched to a gene: 5. Germline values: CDR1 LGHNA, CDR2 YSLEER. This PCR relied on a set of 60 Vbeta primers and 13 Jbeta primers. This table comes from immunoSEQ multiplex PCR, and its TCRdb copy is limited to in-frame clones, with some not included. Here the sample spans 100,000 to 150,000 clones, about 72% being singletons. The record originates from a study of cytomegalovirus exposure and HLA in healthy donors. Findings and limits, study-wide: What a later analysis showed was that several of the most significant clusters appeared linked to common viral pathogens. V- and J-gene trimming of TCR beta was linked (in a later analysis) to a missense DCLRE1C variant.

Specimen: PBMCs. The chain is built from TRBV4-3 and TRBJ2-7; 8 nucleotides agree with TRBD1. This TCR derives from a female donor in good health and CMV-seronegative. As DNA, the CDR3 is TGCGCCAGCAGCCAAGAAAGGCAGGGGGCTTACGAGCAGTACTTC. It is translated as CASSQERQGAYEQYF.